The 21 T cell receptor beta chains below come from one sample, sequenced in a study of blood T cell repertoires in COVID-19. Profiling relied on immunoSEQ multiplex PCR, and the TCRdb table lists in-frame clones only, not all of them. The profile shows about 90,000 clones, less than 90% of them singletons. Sequencing used peripheral blood. The receptors originated from an elderly man with active or convalescent COVID-19.

This chain connects TRBV5-1 to TRBJ1-1; D is possibly TRBD1 (6 bases). V was clipped by 2 bases and J by 5 bases, with 13 bases between them. From germline, CDR1 is SGHRS and CDR2 YFSETQ. The CDR3 has 14 residues. The CDR3 here is CASSLQGWATEAFF. CDR3 nucleotide sequence: TGCGCCAGCAGCTTACAGGGTTGGGCAACTGAAGCTTTCTTT. The full variable domain, completed using reference TRBV5-1 and TRBJ1-1, is KAGVTQTPRYLIKTRGQQVTLSCSPISGHRSVSWYQQTPGQGLQFLFEYFSETQRNKGNFPGRFSGRQFSNSRSEMNVSTLELGDSALYLCASSLQGWATEAFFGQGTRLTVV.

This clone was seen just once. This sequence joins TRBV19 and TRBJ1-5; no firm D call. CDR1 LNHDA and CDR2 SQIVND come from the germline V gene (reference sequence). V was clipped by 5 bases and J by 2 bases, with 13 bases between them. The CDR3 spans 15 residues. The CDR3 DNA sequence: TGTGCCAGTAGTTTGTCGGGAGCGGGCAATCAGCCCCAGCATTTT. Amino acids: CASSLSGAGNQPQHF.

This chain joins TRBV4-3 and TRBJ1-3; D is ambiguous. The CDR3 length is 11 residues. The germline V gene has CDR1 LGHNA and CDR2 YSLEER. The germline V and J ends were trimmed by 8 bases and 8 bases, with 10 bases remaining between them. The CDR3, as DNA: TGCGCCAGCTCACTGGGAGACACCATATATTTT. It translates to CASSLGDTIYF.

The chain has TRBV3-1 (or the pseudogene TRBV3-2) and TRBJ2-3; possibly TRBD1 for D (6 bases). The CDR3 runs to 14 residues. The germline CDR1 and CDR2 sequences are LGHDT and YNNKEL (reference sequence). With 4 bases removed from V and 1 base from J, the gap between germline ends came to 9 bases. The CDR3 DNA follows: TGTGCCAGCAGCCTACAGGGAGGCACAGATACGCAGTATTTT. This gives the protein CASSLQGGTDTQYF.

This chain connects TRBV14 to TRBJ2-5; D remains unclear. The CDR3 runs 11 residues. Germline CDR1 reads SGHDN; CDR2 reads FVKESK. Trimming cost V 6 bases and J 3 bases, with 5 bases left between them. The CDR3 DNA follows: TGTGCCAGCAGTACGGAAGAGACCCAGTACTTC. Protein: CASSTEETQYF.

A few counts support this clone. The chain has TRBV5-4 and TRBJ2-2, with 9 bases that match TRBD1. The germline V gene encodes CDR1 SGHNT and CDR2 YYREEE (reference sequence). The V gene end was trimmed by 3 bases and the J gene end by 2 bases; junction bases not matched to a gene: 8. This CDR3 has 17 amino acids. DNA of the CDR3: TGTGCCAGCAGCTCAGGGACAGGGCTTTCAAACACCGGGGAGCTGTTTTTT. As protein: CASSSGTGLSNTGELFF.

J is TRBJ1-6 and V is TRBV4-2, with D unresolved. Germline loops: CDR1 LGHNA, CDR2 YNFKEQ. The V end was cut by 3 bases, the J end by 7 bases, with 10 bases between. The CDR3 length is 14 residues. The CDR3 DNA reads TGTGCCAGCAGCCATGAAAACAGCAATTCACCCCTCCACTTT. Translation gives CASSHENSNSPLHF.

The chain combines TRBV6-5 with TRBJ2-2; TRBD1 agrees at 8 bases. The V segment lost 5 bases and the J segment 8 bases; nucleotides outside the gene matches: 10. This CDR3 has 15 amino acids. Germline CDR1 MNHEY, CDR2 SVGAGI. The CDR3 DNA follows: TGTGCCAGCAGTCTCCAGGGGGCAGGAGGTGGGGAGCTGTTTTTT. This encodes CASSLQGAGGGELFF.

This clone has more than one count but fewer than ten. The V and J genes are TRBV10-3 and TRBJ2-1; 9 bases are a match to TRBD1. This CDR3 is 13 amino acids long. Trimming at V came to 11 bases and at J to 8 bases, leaving 10 bases not matched to a gene. Germline CDR1 is ENHRY and CDR2 is SYGVKD. The DNA for the CDR3 is TGTGCCGTCAAGGGACAGGGCAACGATGAGCAGTTCTTC. It yields the protein CAVKGQGNDEQFF.

This chain uses TRBV14 with TRBJ2-5; D remains unclear. The CDR3 covers 17 residues. V lost 1 base, J lost 1 base, and 16 bases lay in between. Germline-derived CDR1 and CDR2 are SGHDN and FVKESK. The CDR3 nucleotides are TGTGCCAGCAGCCAAGCGGTCCGAGGCAACTCCCAAGAGACCCAGTACTTC. Amino acids: CASSQAVRGNSQETQYF.

This clone showed up just a few times. This chain uses TRBV15 with TRBJ2-7, with a weak D call TRBD2 (6 bases). Trimming stripped 1 base from V and 3 bases from J, with 13 bases between. Germline assignment: CDR1 LNHNV and CDR2 YYDKDF (reference sequence). The CDR3 sequence is 15 residues long. The CDR3 DNA is TGTGCCACCAGCAGAGCTCCAGCGGGTAACTACGAGCAGTACTTC. Translated: CATSRAPAGNYEQYF.

The J gene is TRBJ2-2, the V gene TRBV19; a possible D gene is TRBD2 (6 bases). The V end was cut by 6 bases, the J end by 2 bases, with 7 bases between. From germline, CDR1 is LNHDA and CDR2 SQIVND (reference sequence). The CDR3 is 13 residues long. In nucleotides, the CDR3 is TGTGCCAGTAGGGGGGGAAACACCGGGGAGCTGTTTTTT. Protein product: CASRGGNTGELFF.

The chain employs TRBV3-1 (or the pseudogene TRBV3-2) and TRBJ2-3, with 8 bases fitting TRBD1. Germline assignment: CDR1 LGHDT and CDR2 YNNKEL (reference sequence). V lost 0 bases, J lost 1 base, and 6 bases stayed unmatched. The CDR3 spans 17 residues. CDR3 residues: CASSQDGQGVCTDTQYF. CDR3 nucleotide sequence: TGTGCCAGCAGCCAAGATGGACAGGGTGTCTGCACAGATACGCAGTATTTT.

This chain joins TRBV7-6 and TRBJ2-1; possible D gene TRBD2, 5 bases. Trimming shortened V by 1 base and J by 0 bases, and 10 bases separated the two germline ends. The V gene's germline CDR1 is SGHVS and CDR2 FNYEAQ. The CDR3 is made up of 16 amino acids. The CDR3 spells CASSLEAVHSYNEQFF. Written as DNA, the CDR3 is TGTGCCAGCAGCTTAGAAGCGGTCCACTCCTACAATGAGCAGTTCTTC.

The chain links TRBV10-3 to TRBJ1-1; 9 bases are a match to TRBD1. The junction had 5 bases not matched to a gene; V was cut back by 6 bases and J by 3 bases. The CDR3 loop spans 14 amino acids. CDR1 is ENHRY, CDR2 SYGVKD, per germline. CDR3 in DNA: TGTGCCATCAGCGGGACAGGGAAAGACACTGAAGCTTTCTTT. It codes for CAISGTGKDTEAFF.

The CDR3 region is CASSLIGGGSLYEQYF. The CDR3 DNA reads TGTGCCAGCAGTTTGATTGGAGGGGGCTCTCTCTACGAGCAGTACTTC. The rearrangement joins TRBV28 to TRBJ2-7, with D tentatively TRBD1 (7 bases). This CDR3 is built from 16 residues. Trimming stripped 3 bases from V and 3 bases from J, with 18 bases between. The V gene's germline CDR1 is MDHEN and CDR2 SYDVKM.

The gene calls are TRBV10-3 and TRBJ1-2; D gene ambiguous. The germline V and J ends were trimmed by 5 bases and 2 bases, with 12 bases remaining between them. This CDR3 is built from 14 residues. Germline values: CDR1 ENHRY, CDR2 SYGVKD. The CDR3 is CAISPPGLNYGYTF. The CDR3 nucleotides read TGTGCCATCAGTCCCCCAGGCCTAAACTATGGCTACACCTTC.

The chain uses TRBV7-9 and TRBJ2-5; TRBD2 matches 8 bases. With V trimmed by 3 bases and J by 4 bases, 4 bases remained unmatched. The CDR3 spans 14 residues. CDR1 and CDR2 from the germline V gene are SEHNR and FQNEAQ (reference sequence). CDR3 loop: CASSFSLAGETQYF. The CDR3 DNA sequence: TGTGCCAGCAGCTTCTCCCTAGCGGGAGAGACCCAGTACTTC.

For the CDR3, the DNA is TGTGCCAGCAGCTTAGTTGCAGGGGCGAACACTGAAGCTTTCTTT. Protein: CASSLVAGANTEAFF. This rearrangement joins TRBV7-9 to TRBJ1-1, with D maybe TRBD1 (6 bases). Germline loops: CDR1 SEHNR, CDR2 FQNEAQ (reference sequence). The CDR3 extends over 15 amino acids. Trimming removed 1 base from V and 1 base from J, with 10 bases in between.

The gene calls are TRBV7-2 and TRBJ1-1; D remains unclear. Per the germline V gene, CDR1 is SGHTA and CDR2 is FQGNSA. This CDR3 is 15 amino acids long. V was trimmed by 2 bases and J by 4 bases, leaving 14 bases between them. In nucleotides, the CDR3 is TGTGCCAGCAGCTTAACCCGGACTTCTCTCACTGAAGCTTTCTTT. Encoded protein: CASSLTRTSLTEAFF.

The gene calls are TRBV6-1 and TRBJ2-3; TRBD2 matches 7 bases. The CDR3 runs 15 residues. CDR1 is MNHNS, CDR2 SASEGT, per germline. The trim removed 2 bases at V and 8 bases at J, leaving 10 bases unmatched. CDR3 nucleotides: TGTGCCAGCAGTGAACTTCGCGGGAGCAGCGGTACGCAGTATTTT. This encodes CASSELRGSSGTQYF.